Below are 17 T cell receptor beta chains sequenced from a single sample in a study of blood T cell repertoires in COVID-19. The data were produced by immunoSEQ multiplex PCR, yet TCRdb's version contains in-frame clones alone and is incomplete. The table records around 200,000 clones, around 85% of them present only once. Sequenced input: peripheral blood. The receptors derive from a man between 50 and 59 years old who had recovered from COVID-19.

The chain couples TRBV20-1 to TRBJ2-3; 7 nucleotides align to TRBD2. CDR1 is DFQATT, CDR2 SNEGSKA, per germline (reference sequence). V trimming: 3 bases; J trimming: 4 bases; junction bases outside the gene matches: 10. This CDR3 region has 15 residues. CDR3 sequence reads: CSASLPSGNADTQYF. The CDR3 DNA sequence: TGCAGTGCTAGTCTTCCTAGCGGCAATGCAGATACGCAGTATTTT.

The chain is built from TRBV4-2 and TRBJ2-1; possibly TRBD2 for D (5 bases). CDR3 length: 14 amino acids. CDR1 and CDR2 from the germline V gene are LGHNA and YNFKEQ. V was pared by 0 bases and J by 8 bases, with 11 bases between. CDR3 loop: CASSQEVSGYEQFF. As DNA, the CDR3 is TGTGCCAGCAGCCAAGAAGTTTCGGGGTATGAGCAGTTCTTC.

The chain carries TRBV9 and TRBJ2-2; 7 positions match TRBD2. The V segment lost 2 bases and the J segment 6 bases; nucleotides outside the gene matches: 13. CDR3 length equals 17 residues. From germline, CDR1 is SGDLS and CDR2 YYNGEE. The DNA of the CDR3 is TGTGCCAGCAGCGTCTCCTCAGGAGGGAGGGCCTCCGGGGAGCTGTTTTTT. Translated, it gives CASSVSSGGRASGELFF.

The chain couples TRBV5-1 to TRBJ1-2; weak D call: TRBD1 (6 bases). CDR1 is SGHRS, CDR2 YFSETQ, per germline. The V end lost 3 bases, the J end lost 4 bases, and 16 bases lay between the germline ends. The CDR3 runs 15 residues. The CDR3 sequence: CASSYDPGERYGYTF. The CDR3 DNA reads as TGCGCCAGCAGCTATGATCCAGGGGAGCGCTATGGCTACACCTTC.

This clone appeared a few times. The chain carries TRBV3-1 (or the pseudogene TRBV3-2) and TRBJ2-1, with D unclear. In germline, CDR1 is LGHDT, CDR2 YNNKEL (reference sequence). The CDR3 length is 14 residues. Trimming cost V 1 base and J 10 bases, with 14 bases left between them. In DNA form, the CDR3 reads TGTGCCAGCAGCCAAGTCGAGAACTCCGGGGAGCAGTTCTTC. This translates into CASSQVENSGEQFF.

This clone has only one observation. The chain couples TRBV11-3 to TRBJ2-7; TRBD1 is a possible D gene (6 bases). Trimming stripped 2 bases from V and 4 bases from J, with 9 bases between. Germline CDR1 SGHNT, CDR2 YENEEA. The CDR3 is 13 amino acids. CDR3: CASSLSQGYEQYF. DNA for the CDR3: TGTGCCAGCAGCTTAAGCCAGGGGTACGAGCAGTACTTC.

About this clone: Germline is not matched at one junction end, which may reflect a read error. J is TRBJ1-1 and V is TRBV10-1, with 7 bases that match TRBD1. CDR1 and CDR2 from the germline V gene are WNHNN and SYGVQD (reference sequence). The CDR3 covers 20 residues. The CDR3 coding sequence is TGCGCCCGCAGAAAGTCGGGACAGATAAAAACGATCTATTCGCGGACTGAAGCTTTCTTT. It is translated as CARRKSGQIKTIYSRTEAFF.

The rearrangement links TRBV4-2 to TRBJ2-1, with 13 bases lining up with TRBD2. With 4 bases clipped from V and 6 bases from J, the junction kept 3 bases outside the gene matches. CDR3 size: 15 residues. The germline V gene has CDR1 LGHNA and CDR2 YNFKEQ. The CDR3 is CASSRTSGSPNEQFF. The CDR3 nucleotides read TGTGCCAGCAGCCGGACTAGCGGGAGCCCCAATGAGCAGTTCTTC.

This chain uses TRBV7-9 with TRBJ2-1, with 7 bases aligning to TRBD1. This CDR3 spans 15 amino acids. With 7 bases clipped from V and 4 bases from J, the junction kept 10 bases outside the gene matches. The germline V gene has CDR1 SEHNR and CDR2 FQNEAQ (reference sequence). Written as DNA, the CDR3 is TGTGCCAGCATACACCCCGGGACAGCTTACAATGAGCAGTTCTTC. Protein product: CASIHPGTAYNEQFF.

This rearrangement joins TRBV5-4 to TRBJ2-7, with 8 bases matching TRBD2. With V trimmed by 4 bases and J by 2 bases, 8 bases remained unmatched. CDR1 is SGHNT, CDR2 YYREEE, per germline (reference sequence). The CDR3 consists of 15 residues. Here the CDR3 reads CASSPGGVRTYEQYF. DNA for the CDR3: TGTGCCAGCAGCCCGGGGGGGGTGAGGACCTACGAGCAGTACTTC.

V gene TRBV7-3 combines with J gene TRBJ2-2; a possible D gene is TRBD2 (6 bases). V was pared by 5 bases and J by 2 bases, with 12 bases between. The CDR3 loop spans 15 amino acids. Germline V gives CDR1 SGHTA, CDR2 FQGTGA. The CDR3 DNA reads as TGTGCCAGCAGCCCTAGGGACTTTAACACCGGGGAGCTGTTTTTT. Its translation is CASSPRDFNTGELFF.

CDR3 coding DNA: TGTGCCGTATCTCCGGGACAGGAGTACAATGAGCAGTTCTTC. Its translation: CAVSPGQEYNEQFF. The V call is TRBV19, the J call TRBJ2-1, with 8 positions matching TRBD1. V was clipped by 11 bases and J by 4 bases; unmatched bases: 10. The V gene's germline CDR1 is LNHDA and CDR2 SQIVND (reference sequence). The CDR3 is made up of 14 amino acids.

This chain links TRBV24-1 with TRBJ2-1; 8 nucleotides align to TRBD2. CDR1 is KGHDR, CDR2 SFDVKD, per germline. CDR3 length: 18 residues. The trim removed 9 bases at V and 9 bases at J, leaving 24 bases unmatched. This CDR3 is CATSSTHSGTDSYGEQFF. The DNA of the CDR3 is TGTGCCACCTCCTCAACACATAGCGGGACGGATTCTTACGGTGAGCAGTTCTTC.

This chain uses TRBV19 with TRBJ1-3; 7 bases align to TRBD1. V was clipped by 6 bases and J by 2 bases; unmatched bases: 7. Per the germline V gene, CDR1 is LNHDA and CDR2 is SQIVND (reference sequence). The CDR3 extends over 15 amino acids. Written as DNA, the CDR3 is TGTGCCAGTAGGAAACAGGGGAATCCTGGAAACACCATATATTTT. Translating it yields CASRKQGNPGNTIYF.

The rearrangement uses TRBV5-4 and TRBJ1-2, with TRBD1 as a possible D gene (6 bases). This CDR3 region has 14 residues. Trimming cost V 3 bases and J 10 bases, with 19 bases left between them. Germline lookup yields CDR1 SGHNT and CDR2 YYREEE (reference sequence). The CDR3: CASSYLAGQGYYTF. The CDR3 DNA sequence: TGTGCCAGCAGCTACCTGGCTGGGCAGGGGTACTACACCTTC.

V and J are TRBV24-1 and TRBJ2-3; 7 bases line up with TRBD2. V shed 5 bases, J shed 4 bases, and the junction held 14 bases outside the gene matches. Germline V CDR1 and CDR2: KGHDR, SFDVKD. The CDR3 covers 17 residues. The CDR3 bases are TGTGCCACCAGTGGCCCTTCTCGGGAGGTCTGGGCAGATACGCAGTATTTT. Translation gives CATSGPSREVWADTQYF.

The J gene is TRBJ2-5, the V gene TRBV2, with D possibly TRBD2 on 5 matching bases. Germline lookup yields CDR1 SNHLY and CDR2 FYNNEI. This CDR3 has 13 amino acids. V was shortened by 7 bases and J by 4 bases, with 13 bases between the two germline ends. DNA for the CDR3: TGTGCCAGCACGGTTCTAGCTGGAGAGACCCAGTACTTC. It codes for CASTVLAGETQYF.